This T cell receptor (beta chain) originates from a study of blood T cells in healthy people across ages (dated by TCRdb to about 2015). Study-wide context: In model experiments, template switching captured roughly one uniquely barcoded TCR beta cDNA molecule for every two T cells. Using the same blood draw, the study looked at two additional independent replicas of 1 million unique cDNA reads for two donors, one aged 18 to 30 and the other aged 80 or older. Using deep sequencing normalized with unique cDNA molecular identifiers, the study measured how TCR beta repertoire diversity changes with age. Four age groups were formed from the donors: young (average approximately 16 years), middle-aged (around 41), aged (roughly 59) and long-lived (roughly 88). To avoid experimental bias, donors of different ages were distributed randomly across sequencing lanes. Findings and caveats that apply to the study as a whole: There was a strong correlation between observed TCR beta diversity and the percentage of naive T cells measured by flow cytometry. Estimates of total diversity from one million sequenced T cells were regarded as lower bounds and underestimates. The long-lived group showed more naive CD4+ T cells, fewer expanded clones and increased TCR diversity than the aged group, suggesting age selection. Observed TCR beta diversity per million T cells fell roughly linearly with age, and a significant reduction was already apparent by age roughly 40. Bulk unsorted PBMC profiling prevented conclusive comparison of naive and antigen-experienced compartments. The CMV infection status of donors was not known, potentially confounding age-related changes in expanded clonotypes.

The roughly 39 donors, aged about 6 to 95 years, were systemically healthy Caucasian individuals from Russia. Ten milliliters of peripheral blood were collected from each donor into EDTA-treated Vacutainer tubes. Ficoll-Paque density-gradient centrifugation was used to isolate PBMCs, with at least 7 million per sample. Trizol reagent was used to extract total RNA from PBMCs, with at least 6 micrograms per sample. For every donor, flow cytometry on a PBMC aliquot measured the percentage of naive CD45RAhigh/CD27high T cells. Trimming costs V 0 bases and J 0 bases, and their ends lie 13 bases apart. From its cysteine to its phenylalanine, the CDR3 spans 18 amino acids. Only CDR3 DNA remains: 54 bases, in frame from the first base. As encoded in the germline V gene, CDR1 is SGDLS while CDR2 is YYNGEE. There are many counts of this clonotype. Which antigen it targets is not known. Per-base qualities were not stored, and no clone one base away is much larger.

The receptor library was made with 5' RACE. Sequencing was carried out with an Illumina HiSeq 2500. A second PCR of about 7 to 12 cycles was run with a J-beta primer mix and a sample-barcoded 5' primer. A unique molecular identifier was introduced onto each TCR beta cDNA molecule by a template-switch 5' adaptor carrying 12 random nucleotides. Each sample yielded at least 2.5 million CDR3-containing paired-end reads. First-strand cDNA was synthesized from all RNA with the Mint cDNA synthesis kit, primed by a TRBC-specific oligonucleotide. Following uracil-DNA glycosylase treatment, all cDNA underwent a first 18-cycle PCR with the universal primers M1SS and BC2_uni_R. Per the original workflow: For normalization, 1 million high-quality reads were randomly selected from each sample, with every read carrying a distinct molecular identifier. Instead of being binned into consensus sequences, reads that shared molecular identifiers were thrown out. MiTCR, run with a Q25 quality threshold and the strictest error-elimination algorithm, handled CDR3 identification, clonotype clustering and error correction. A nonparametric unseen species model using Euler transformation provided a lower-bound estimate of total TCR beta diversity. TCRdb reprocessed the public reads (quality trimming at Q25 with fastp, clone calling with MiXCR) and kept in-frame beta chains. Rows with one shared CDR3 protein collapse into an entry with the most common genes and DNA. It is TCRdb's table, rather than the study itself, that gives the V and J calls and clone size. Recorded for this sample are hundreds of thousands of distinct CDR3 sequences; more than 45% of them occurred a single time. Clones ranked in the top ten supply 20% to 25% of the sample.

The sequencing input was blood. This TCR came from an elderly man in good health. The sequence links TRBV9 to TRBJ2-6; the D gene identity is not certain. The nucleotides are TGTGCCAGCAGCGTAGATCCCGGTCCCAACTCTGGGGCCAACGTCCTGACTTTC. Translated, this gives CASSVDPGPNSGANVLTF.